A selection of T cell receptor beta chains follows, all from one sample in a study of regulatory T cells in long-lasting Graves disease. TCRdb redid the calling of the multiplex PCR reads with MiXCR, one entry per CDR3 protein. The sample contains about 450,000 distinct CDR3 sequences, about 17% of which appear only once. The sample also formed part of further work on T cells in Graves' hyperthyroidism and ophthalmopathy.

Material: peripheral blood mononuclear cells (PBMCs), obtained at new diagnosis, from a patient treated with antithyroid drugs. The source of these receptors is a woman aged 25-40 years with Graves disease. CDR3s include the opening cysteine and the closing phenylalanine or tryptophan. D genes are given only for firm matches. Some rows mark clone size as missing; the rest say once, few, many or name a class of expanded clone.

d_gene	v_gene	abundance	j_gene	CDR3nt	CDR3aa
NA	TRBV20-1	NA	TRBJ2-1	TGCAGTGCCCAACGGGACTCGTACAATGAGCAGTTCTTC	CSAQRDSYNEQFF
NA	TRBV27	NA	TRBJ1-1	TGTGCCAGCAGTTTATCGGGGGGCCGGAACACTGAAGCTTTCTTT	CASSLSGGRNTEAFF
NA	TRBV3-1	many	TRBJ1-1	TGTGCCAGCAGCCACCAGGGAGGGTACACTGAAGCTTTCTTT	CASSHQGGYTEAFF
NA	TRBV15	NA	TRBJ1-3	TGTGCCACCTCCGAGGACTACTCTGGAAACACCATATATTTT	CATSEDYSGNTIYF
TRBD1	TRBV6-2/TRBV6-3	few	TRBJ2-7	TGTGCCAGCAGTCTCCTTCAGGGGGCAAGGGAGCAGTACTTC	CASSLLQGAREQYF
TRBD1	TRBV5-1	many	TRBJ1-2	TGCGCCAGCAGTAGACAGGGATTGGGAGATGATGGCTACACCTTC	CASSRQGLGDDGYTF
TRBD2	TRBV12-3/TRBV12-4	few	TRBJ2-1	TGTGCCAGCAATGATGGGACTACCTACAATGAGCAGTTCTTC	CASNDGTTYNEQFF
TRBD1	TRBV24-1	many	TRBJ2-2	TGTGCCACCAGTGGGACAGGGGGAGTGAACACCGGGGAGCTGTTTTTT	CATSGTGGVNTGELFF
TRBD2	TRBV20-1	NA	TRBJ2-7	TGCAGTGCTGAAGTAGCGGGAATCTCCTACGAGCAGTACTTC	CSAEVAGISYEQYF
NA	TRBV20-1	few	TRBJ2-1	TGCAGTGCTAGAGTGTCCCATGACAATGAGCAGTTCTTC	CSARVSHDNEQFF
NA	TRBV28	many	TRBJ1-3	TGTGCCAGCAGCCGAAACTCTGGAAACACCATATATTTT	CASSRNSGNTIYF
TRBD2	TRBV7-6	NA	TRBJ2-3	TGTGCCAGCAGCTTAGCGCCGAGCGGGGGGACAGATACGCAGTATTTT	CASSLAPSGGTDTQYF
NA	TRBV29-1	NA	TRBJ2-1	TGCAGCGTGACGGACTGGTACAATGAGCAGTTCTTC	CSVTDWYNEQFF
NA	TRBV11-2	NA	TRBJ2-3	TGTGCCAGCAGCTTAGATCTTGGGGTCGTAACAGATACGCAGTATTTT	CASSLDLGVVTDTQYF
TRBD1	TRBV7-2	NA	TRBJ1-5	TGTGCCAGCAGCCCAGGGGGGGGGCGGGGGTTAAATAGCAATCAGCCCCAGCATTTT	CASSPGGGRGLNSNQPQHF
NA	TRBV6-2/TRBV6-3	many	TRBJ1-2	TGTGCCAGCAGCCGCGCACAGGGATCTTTACCCTATGGCTACACCTTC	CASSRAQGSLPYGYTF
NA	TRBV20-1	few	TRBJ1-6	TGCAGTGCTAACCCGGGTCTGCTACTTAATTCACCCCTCCACTTT	CSANPGLLLNSPLHF
NA	TRBV19	NA	TRBJ2-7	TGTGCCAGTAGTATAAGATTCCCGGGAGTCGACGAGCAGTACTTC	CASSIRFPGVDEQYF
NA	TRBV6-2/TRBV6-3	NA	TRBJ1-4	TGTGCCAGCAGGGGGACAACAACTAATGAAAAACTGTTTTTT	CASRGTTTNEKLFF
TRBD1	TRBV15	few	TRBJ2-3	TGTGCCACCAGCAGGGACAGGGGTTCGGTAGATACGCAGTATTTT	CATSRDRGSVDTQYF
NA	TRBV27	many	TRBJ1-1	TGTGCCAGCACCCCCCTAGCGGGAGCCTTGAACACTGAAGCTTTCTTT	CASTPLAGALNTEAFF
NA	TRBV5-1	NA	TRBJ1-1	TGCGCTAGCCGACAGACGGAGGGCACTGAAGCTTTCTTT	CASRQTEGTEAFF
TRBD1	TRBV3-1	NA	TRBJ1-3	TGTGCCAGCGGACAGGGGAAAGGAAACACCATATATTTT	CASGQGKGNTIYF
TRBD1	TRBV12-3/TRBV12-4	NA	TRBJ1-1	TGTGCCAGCAGTCCCCGTTCGACAGGGGGCGCGGGTGAAGCTTTCTTT	CASSPRSTGGAGEAFF
NA	TRBV12-3/TRBV12-4	many	TRBJ1-2	TGTGCCAGCAGTCCCTATGGGCAGGGAGGAGGAGGCTACACCTTC	CASSPYGQGGGGYTF
TRBD2	TRBV3-1	many	TRBJ2-7	TGTGCCAGCAGCCAAGCCGGGAGGAGTGCCTACGAGCAGTACTTC	CASSQAGRSAYEQYF
NA	TRBV18	many	TRBJ2-1	TGTGCCAGCTCACCAACCGCACAGGGAGTGCGGGGGAGGAATGAGCAGTTCTTC	CASSPTAQGVRGRNEQFF
TRBD1	TRBV6-2/TRBV6-3	NA	TRBJ2-4	TGTGCCAGCAGTTACTTGACGACAGGGTCGAAAGCCAAAAACATTCAGTACTTC	CASSYLTTGSKAKNIQYF
NA	TRBV28	many	TRBJ1-2	TGTGCCAGCAGTGCTACCGGACTAAAGGACTATGGCTACACCTTC	CASSATGLKDYGYTF
TRBD2	TRBV20-1	NA	TRBJ2-7	TGCAGTGCTAGAGACCGCCACTCTAGCGGGACCTCCTACGAGCAGTACTTC	CSARDRHSSGTSYEQYF
TRBD1	TRBV6-1	many	TRBJ2-7	TGTGCCAGCAGGGACAGGGTCCCCTACGAGCAGTACTTC	CASRDRVPYEQYF
NA	TRBV9	NA	TRBJ1-4	TGTGCCAGCAGCGCCCAGGGGAGCACTAATGAAAAACTGTTTTTT	CASSAQGSTNEKLFF
NA	TRBV3-1	many	TRBJ2-2	TGTGCCAGCAGCCAGGGGTCCGGGGAGCTGTTTTTT	CASSQGSGELFF
NA	TRBV27	many	TRBJ1-2	TGTGCCAGCAGACGCGAATGGGCGACTAACTATGGCTACACCTTC	CASRREWATNYGYTF
NA	TRBV5-1	many	TRBJ2-7	TGCGCCAGCAGCTTGGTAGGCTCACAATACGAGCAGTACTTC	CASSLVGSQYEQYF
NA	TRBV7-2	NA	TRBJ2-2	TGTGCCAGCAGCAAATTCGGGGAGCTGTTTTTT	CASSKFGELFF
TRBD1	TRBV19	few	TRBJ2-3	TGTGCCAGTAGCCCACGAACCGGGACAGCTATGGATACGCAGTATTTT	CASSPRTGTAMDTQYF
TRBD2	TRBV7-9	NA	TRBJ2-3	TGTGCCAGCAGCTTAGTCGTTATGACTAGCTCTAGCACAGATACGCAGTATTTT	CASSLVVMTSSSTDTQYF
NA	TRBV7-2	many	TRBJ2-1	TGTGCCAGCAGCTTAGATAGGTGGGATTATGAGCAGTTCTTC	CASSLDRWDYEQFF
TRBD2	TRBV6-1	many	TRBJ2-7	TGTGCCAGCCAAATAGCGGGAATCTACGAGCAGTACTTC	CASQIAGIYEQYF
TRBD1	TRBV10-2	few	TRBJ1-3	TGCGCCAGCAGTGGGACAAACGTACTCGAGGTCGAGGGGACAGTTAGCTCTGGAAACACCATATATTTT	CASSGTNVLEVEGTVSSGNTIYF
NA	TRBV4-3	NA	TRBJ2-1	TGCGCCAGCAGCCATCGGACCGGGACAAAGTACTCCTACAATGAGCAGTTCTTC	CASSHRTGTKYSYNEQFF
NA	TRBV10-3	NA	TRBJ2-5	TGTGCCATCAGTGAGTCACGGGGATTTGAAGAGACCCAGTACTTC	CAISESRGFEETQYF
NA	TRBV5-1	many	TRBJ2-7	TGCGCCAGCAGCTTCGACGTAGATGGGACTGGGGGCCCGCTGCCGCAATACGAGCAGTACTTC	CASSFDVDGTGGPLPQYEQYF
NA	TRBV28	many	TRBJ1-2	TGTGCCAGCAGTGCGAGGGACTTTGGCTACACCTTC	CASSARDFGYTF
NA	TRBV7-6	many	TRBJ1-5	TGTGCCAGCAGCTTAGAAGGGGGAGGGGTGAATCAGCCCCAGCATTTT	CASSLEGGGVNQPQHF